The next 18 T cell receptor beta chains were all read from a single sample in a study of patients and donors after allogeneic stem cell transplantation (dated by TCRdb to 2018 to 2020). Receptor amplification or capture employed RT-PCR. Reads for this sample came from a NextSeq 550. TCRdb cleaned the public reads at Q25 with fastp, built clones with MiXCR and kept in-frame beta chains. Rows are unified per CDR3 protein, each entry keeping the most common DNA and genes. This sample gives 900,000 to 1,000,000 distinct CDR3 sequences in total; approximately 18% of them show up just once. The ten largest clones represent around 5.5% of the sample. What was sequenced was blood, either unsorted or a sorted T cell fraction (not recorded which). The receptors here all came from a human donor who was either an allogeneic HSCT recipient or a stem cell or donor lymphocyte infusion donor (not recorded which). It is not recorded whose cells these are; they may come from a transplant donor.

The V gene is TRBV2, the J gene TRBJ1-2; D is unresolved. Looked up from germline, CDR1 is SNHLY and CDR2 is FYNNEI. V was shortened by 1 base and J by 8 bases, with 11 bases between the two germline ends. This CDR3 spans 13 amino acids. CDR3 loop: CASSEERGWGYTF. The DNA for the CDR3 is TGTGCCAGCAGTGAAGAGAGAGGGTGGGGCTACACCTTC.

This clonotype was seen only a few times. The rearrangement joins TRBV5-6 to TRBJ2-7; possible D gene TRBD2, 6 bases. Deletions cut 2 bases from V and 0 bases from J, with 12 bases between. Germline V gene data show CDR1 as SGHDT and CDR2 as YYEEEE. The CDR3 length is 15 residues. For the CDR3, the DNA is TGTGCCAGCAGCTTAAGCGGGCCCGCCTCCTACGAGCAGTACTTC. Translating it yields CASSLSGPASYEQYF. Drawing the rest from reference TRBV5-6 and TRBJ2-7, the complete variable domain is DAGVTQSPTHLIKTRGQQVTLRCSPKSGHDTVSWYQQALGQGPQFIFQYYEEEERQRGNFPDRFSGHQFPNYSSELNVNALLLGDSALYLCASSLSGPASYEQYFGPGTRLTVT.

The gene calls are TRBV25-1 and TRBJ2-7; TRBD1 is a possible D gene (7 bases). Trimming removed 7 bases from V and 4 bases from J, with 11 bases in between. CDR1 and CDR2 from the germline V gene are MGHDK and SYGVNS. The CDR3 runs to 12 residues. CDR3 amino acids: CASMTGRYEQYF. The CDR3 coding sequence is TGTGCCAGCATGACAGGGAGGTACGAGCAGTACTTC.

The chain links TRBV7-8 to TRBJ2-1; a possible D gene is TRBD1 (5 bases). Germline lookup yields CDR1 SGHVS and CDR2 FQNEAQ. The germline V and J ends were trimmed by 7 bases and 4 bases, with 11 bases remaining between them. This CDR3 is built from 13 residues. CDR3 sequence: CASTETDYNEQFF. The CDR3 bases are TGTGCCAGCACCGAGACAGATTACAATGAGCAGTTCTTC.

The chain combines TRBV6-1 with TRBJ2-7; 9 bases are a match to TRBD1. CDR1 and CDR2 from the germline V gene are MNHNS and SASEGT. The CDR3 consists of 13 residues. J was trimmed by 5 bases and V by 6 bases; bases with no gene match: 5. The CDR3 DNA reads TGTGCCAGCAGCTGGACAGGGGTCCACGAGCAGTACTTC. Amino acids: CASSWTGVHEQYF.

This chain joins TRBV13 and TRBJ2-7; D uncertain. CDR3 size: 15 residues. Germline CDR1 is PRHDT and CDR2 is FYEKMQ (reference sequence). The V and J ends lost 5 bases and 3 bases respectively, with 17 bases between them. The CDR3 DNA sequence: TGTGCCAGCAGCCGGATTGAGCACGGCGACTACGAGCAGTACTTC. Amino acids: CASSRIEHGDYEQYF. The variable domain in full, completed from reference TRBV13 and TRBJ2-7, reads AAGVIQSPRHLIKEKRETATLKCYPIPRHDTVYWYQQGPGQDPQFLISFYEKMQSDKGSIPDRFSAQQFSDYHSELNMSSLELGDSALYFCASSRIEHGDYEQYFGPGTRLTVT.

There are a few counts of this clonotype. V gene TRBV5-1 combines with J gene TRBJ1-2, with D unresolved. V lost 1 base and J 6 bases, leaving 16 bases between the germline ends. Per germline, CDR1 SGHRS and CDR2 YFSETQ. The CDR3 totals 15 residues. In DNA, the CDR3 is TGCGCCAGCAGCTTGAGTGGTCCTGGAGGGAATGGCTACACCTTC. It encodes CASSLSGPGGNGYTF.

This chain's CDR3 is CAAQVIEGGYTF. In DNA, the CDR3 is TGTGCCGCCCAGGTTATAGAAGGTGGCTACACCTTC. The chain joins TRBV7-2 to TRBJ1-2; D gene ambiguous. CDR1 SGHTA and CDR2 FQGNSA come from the germline V gene. The CDR3 extends over 12 amino acids. Deletions cut 11 bases from V and 7 bases from J, with 17 bases between. Filled out from reference TRBV7-2 and TRBJ1-2, the complete variable domain reads GAGVSQSPSNKVTEKGKDVELRCDPISGHTALYWYRQSLGQGLEFLIYFQGNSAPDKSGLPSDRFSAERTGGSVSTLTIQRTQQEDSAVYLCAAQVIEGGYTFGSGTRLTVV.

The chain employs TRBV20-1 and TRBJ2-5; D possibly corresponds to TRBD2 (5 bases). CDR1 DFQATT and CDR2 SNEGSKA come from the germline V gene (reference sequence). The ends were cut back, 5 bases at V and 3 bases at J, with 7 bases in the middle. This CDR3 spans 11 amino acids. The CDR3 nucleotides read TGCAGTGCTCCGGGAAAAGAGACCCAGTACTTC. Translation: CSAPGKETQYF.

This clonotype was counted a few times. V usage is TRBV20-1 and J usage is TRBJ2-5; D remains ambiguous. CDR1 DFQATT and CDR2 SNEGSKA come from the germline V gene (reference sequence). The CDR3 is 13 residues long. Trimming removed 1 base from V and 7 bases from J, with 13 bases in between. CDR3 in DNA: TGCAGTGCTAGAGCGGGTAGCTTGGGGACCCAGTACTTC. Its translation is CSARAGSLGTQYF.

This chain links TRBV28 with TRBJ2-5; 14 bases fit TRBD2. The junction had 8 bases not matched to a gene; V was cut back by 6 bases and J by 5 bases. This CDR3 has 16 residues. The germline gives CDR1 MDHEN, CDR2 SYDVKM. The CDR3 sequence: CASSQGLAGVGETQYF. CDR3 DNA: TGTGCCAGCAGCCAGGGACTAGCGGGAGTTGGGGAGACCCAGTACTTC.

This chain links TRBV20-1 with TRBJ1-3; TRBD1 matches 10 bases. The germline gives CDR1 DFQATT, CDR2 SNEGSKA (reference sequence). V was pared by 0 bases and J by 2 bases, with 1 base of the junction left unmatched. This CDR3 contains 15 residues. CDR3 in amino acids: CSARDDRGPGNTIYF. CDR3 in DNA: TGCAGTGCTAGAGATGACAGGGGGCCTGGAAACACCATATATTTT.

This chain connects TRBV19 to TRBJ1-1; D is undetermined. This CDR3 region has 14 residues. Trimming cost V 0 bases and J 6 bases, with 11 bases left between them. Per the germline V gene, CDR1 is LNHDA and CDR2 is SQIVND (reference sequence). Written as DNA, the CDR3 is TGTGCCAGTAGTATAGACGGACGCGCGGCTGAAGCTTTCTTT. Translating gives CASSIDGRAAEAFF.

This chain links TRBV6-2 or TRBV6-3 with TRBJ2-7, with D possibly matching TRBD1 (6 bases). The V gene lost 5 bases and the J gene lost 1 base, with 15 bases spanning the gap. This CDR3 is built from 15 residues. Looked up from germline, CDR1 is MNHEY and CDR2 is SVGEGT. In nucleotides, the CDR3 is TGTGCCAGCAGTCCCTCGTGGACAGCTTCCTACGAGCAGTACTTC. Its protein is CASSPSWTASYEQYF.

This clonotype was observed a few times. CDR3 residues: CASSLGRVGNTIYF. The CDR3 bases are TGTGCCAGCAGCTTGGGCAGGGTAGGAAACACCATATATTTT. The rearrangement links TRBV7-8 to TRBJ1-3; possibly TRBD1 for D (5 bases). CDR1 is SGHVS and CDR2 is FQNEAQ in the germline V gene. This CDR3 spans 14 amino acids. The V and J ends lost 3 bases and 4 bases respectively, with 10 bases between them.

This chain connects TRBV20-1 to TRBJ1-3, with D unclear. V was trimmed by 3 bases and J by 2 bases, leaving 8 bases between them. Per germline, CDR1 DFQATT and CDR2 SNEGSKA (reference sequence). CDR3 length equals 13 residues. The CDR3 reads CSARSGTGNTIYF. The CDR3 bases are TGCAGTGCTAGGAGTGGAACTGGAAACACCATATATTTT.

V usage is TRBV5-6 and J usage is TRBJ1-2, with unresolved D. Germline V gene lookup returns CDR1 SGHDT and CDR2 YYEEEE. The germline V and J ends were trimmed by 0 bases and 2 bases, with 11 bases remaining between them. The CDR3 extends over 15 amino acids. Written as DNA, the CDR3 is TGTGCCAGCAGCTTGGTGGGTGGCAGGAACTATGGCTACACCTTC. Residues: CASSLVGGRNYGYTF.

Only a few counts were recorded for this clonotype. The CDR3 DNA follows: TGCAGCGTTGTGCGAGGCATTCAGTACTTC. As protein: CSVVRGIQYF. V gene TRBV29-1 combines with J gene TRBJ2-4; D is ambiguous. Germline lookup yields CDR1 SQVTM and CDR2 ANQGSEA. CDR3 length: 10 residues. Trimming pared 4 bases from V and 9 bases from J, leaving 7 bases between.